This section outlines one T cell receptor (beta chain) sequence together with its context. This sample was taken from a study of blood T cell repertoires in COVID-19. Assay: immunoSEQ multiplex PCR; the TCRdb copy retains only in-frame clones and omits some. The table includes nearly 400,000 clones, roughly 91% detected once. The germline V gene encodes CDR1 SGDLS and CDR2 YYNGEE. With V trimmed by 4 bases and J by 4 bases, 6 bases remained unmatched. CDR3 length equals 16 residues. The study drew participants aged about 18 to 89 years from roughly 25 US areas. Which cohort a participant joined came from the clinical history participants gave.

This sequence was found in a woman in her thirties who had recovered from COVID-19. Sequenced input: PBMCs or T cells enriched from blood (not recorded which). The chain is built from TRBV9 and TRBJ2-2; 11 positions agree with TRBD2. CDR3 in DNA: TGTGCCAGCAGCACAAGGACTAGCGGGCCCACCGGGGAGCTGTTTTTT. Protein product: CASSTRTSGPTGELFF.